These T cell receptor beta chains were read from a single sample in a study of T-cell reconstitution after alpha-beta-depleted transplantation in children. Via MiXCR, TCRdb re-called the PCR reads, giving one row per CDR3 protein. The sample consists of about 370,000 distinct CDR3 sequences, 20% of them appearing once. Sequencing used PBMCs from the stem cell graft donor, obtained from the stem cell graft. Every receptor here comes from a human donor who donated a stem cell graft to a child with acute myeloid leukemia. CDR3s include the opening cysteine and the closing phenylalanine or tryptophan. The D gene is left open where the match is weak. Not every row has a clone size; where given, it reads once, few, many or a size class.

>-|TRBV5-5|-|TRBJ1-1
TGTGCCAGCAGCTTGGCGGCAGGGATGGGCACTGAAGCTTTCTTT
CASSLAAGMGTEAFF
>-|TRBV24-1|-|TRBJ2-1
TGTGCCACCAGTGATTTGTTGCTTACTGAGCAGTTCTTC
CATSDLLLTEQFF
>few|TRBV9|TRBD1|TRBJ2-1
TGTGCCAGCAGCGTATCGCTACAGGGGGCTGTTGATGAGCAGTTCTTC
CASSVSLQGAVDEQFF
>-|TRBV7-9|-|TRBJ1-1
TGTGCCAGCAGCCCCTACAAGAGCGGGGGGATGAACACTGAAGCTTTCTTT
CASSPYKSGGMNTEAFF
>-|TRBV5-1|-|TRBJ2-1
TGCGCCAGCAGTTACACCCCGGGACCAGCTCTCGGTGAGCAGTTCTTC
CASSYTPGPALGEQFF
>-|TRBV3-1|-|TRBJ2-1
TGTGCCAGCAGCCAAAGAGAGAGGGACAATGAGCAGTTCTTC
CASSQRERDNEQFF
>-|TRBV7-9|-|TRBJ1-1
TGTGCCAGCGGACCCCAGGGGAAGAACACTGAAGCTTTCTTT
CASGPQGKNTEAFF
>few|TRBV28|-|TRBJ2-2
TGTGCCAGCAGTTTATTTCGGAACACCGGGGAGCTGTTTTTT
CASSLFRNTGELFF
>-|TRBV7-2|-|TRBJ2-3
TGTGCCAGCACGGGCGGGAGCACAGATACGCAGTATTTT
CASTGGSTDTQYF
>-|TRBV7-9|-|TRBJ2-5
TGTGCCAGCAGCCCCGGTTTGGCATATCAAGAGACCCAGTACTTC
CASSPGLAYQETQYF
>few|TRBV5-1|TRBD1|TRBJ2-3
TGCGCCAGCAGCTCCGGGACAGGGGACACAGATACGCAGTATTTT
CASSSGTGDTDTQYF
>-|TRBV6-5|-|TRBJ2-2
TGTGCCAGCAGTTACTCTAGTACCACCGGGGAGCTGTTTTTT
CASSYSSTTGELFF
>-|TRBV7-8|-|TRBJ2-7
TGTGCCAGCAGCCAACTATCGGCCTACGAGCAGTACTTC
CASSQLSAYEQYF
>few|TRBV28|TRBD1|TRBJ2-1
TGTGCCAGCACCCCGTGGGGACAGGGGCGGAACAATGAGCAGTTCTTC
CASTPWGQGRNNEQFF
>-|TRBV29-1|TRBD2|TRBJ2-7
TGCAGCGTTGAAGGGGACCCTTGGGCTAGCGGGAGCTACGAGCAGTACTTC
CSVEGDPWASGSYEQYF
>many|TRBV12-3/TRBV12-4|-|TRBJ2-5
TGTGCCAGCAGCAACCAGGGGACCCAGTACTTC
CASSNQGTQYF
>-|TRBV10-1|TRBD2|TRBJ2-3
TGCGCCAGCAGTGAGTTTAGCGGGAGAGCGCATACGCAGTATTTT
CASSEFSGRAHTQYF
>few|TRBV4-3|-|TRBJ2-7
TGCGCCAGCAGCCAAGGAACGGGCGGACTGGTCTCCTACGAGCAGTACTTC
CASSQGTGGLVSYEQYF
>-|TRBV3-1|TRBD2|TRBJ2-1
TGTGCCAGCAGCCAAGAAGGCAACGGACTAGCGGGAGGATCCAGCTCCTACAATGAGCAGTTCTTC
CASSQEGNGLAGGSSSYNEQFF
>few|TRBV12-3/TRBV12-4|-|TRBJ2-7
TGTGCCAGCAGTTCCACCGGGGCCGGGACTGACGAGCAGTACTTC
CASSSTGAGTDEQYF
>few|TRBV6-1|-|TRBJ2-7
TGTGCCAGCAGTCCCCTTGGCTCGGGGACGGGCGAGCAGTACTTC
CASSPLGSGTGEQYF
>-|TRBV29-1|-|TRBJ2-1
TGCAGCGTCCCGACAGGAGTAAATGAGCAGTTCTTC
CSVPTGVNEQFF
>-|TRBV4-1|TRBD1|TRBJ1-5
TGCGCCAGCAGCCCCGGGACAGGGCGCAATCAGCCCCAGCATTTT
CASSPGTGRNQPQHF
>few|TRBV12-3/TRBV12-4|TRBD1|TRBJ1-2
TGTGCCAGCAGCCTCACGACAGGGGCCTTACTACATGGCTACACCTTC
CASSLTTGALLHGYTF
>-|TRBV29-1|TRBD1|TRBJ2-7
TGCAGCGTCGGGGGGACAGGGGCTAGCTTAGCGGGGTCTGACGAGCAGTACTTC
CSVGGTGASLAGSDEQYF
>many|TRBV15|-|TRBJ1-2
TGTGCCACCAGCAGAGAACGCGCAGGGGAGGATGGCTACACCTTC
CATSRERAGEDGYTF
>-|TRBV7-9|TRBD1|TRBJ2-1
TGTGCCAGCAGCTTATGGGACAGGCCGCTCTTC
CASSLWDRPLF
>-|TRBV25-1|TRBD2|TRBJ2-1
TGTGCCAGCAGTGGGTCTAGGGAACTAGCGGGCACCGATTCCTACAATGAGCAGTTCTTC
CASSGSRELAGTDSYNEQFF
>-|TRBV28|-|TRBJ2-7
TGTGCCAGCAGTCCCCCCGGCAGGGGCGCCTACGAGCAGTACTTC
CASSPPGRGAYEQYF
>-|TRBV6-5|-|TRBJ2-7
TGTGCCAGCAGTTACGGGGGGGACAGCCCCTACGAGCAGTACTTC
CASSYGGDSPYEQYF
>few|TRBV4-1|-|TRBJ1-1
TGCGCCAGCAGCCAAGATACAGGGAGGAACACTGAAGCTTTCTTT
CASSQDTGRNTEAFF
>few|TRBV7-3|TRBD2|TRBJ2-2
TGTGCCAGCAGCTCCGGGACTAGGAACACCGGGGAGCTGTTTTTT
CASSSGTRNTGELFF
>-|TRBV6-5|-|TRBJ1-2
TGTGCCAGCAGTTACTTCCGGGAACCAAATGGCTACACCTTC
CASSYFREPNGYTF
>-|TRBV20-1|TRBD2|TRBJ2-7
TGCAGTGCTAGAGCGTTAGGACTAGCGGGAGGAGGTTACGAGCAGTACTTC
CSARALGLAGGGYEQYF
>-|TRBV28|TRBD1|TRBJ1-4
TGTGCCAGCAGTTCACATACAGGGGAGGTTAATGAAAAACTGTTTTTT
CASSSHTGEVNEKLFF
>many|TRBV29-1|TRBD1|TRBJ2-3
TGCAGCGGTCTCGGACAGGGAGTGACAGATACGCAGTATTTT
CSGLGQGVTDTQYF